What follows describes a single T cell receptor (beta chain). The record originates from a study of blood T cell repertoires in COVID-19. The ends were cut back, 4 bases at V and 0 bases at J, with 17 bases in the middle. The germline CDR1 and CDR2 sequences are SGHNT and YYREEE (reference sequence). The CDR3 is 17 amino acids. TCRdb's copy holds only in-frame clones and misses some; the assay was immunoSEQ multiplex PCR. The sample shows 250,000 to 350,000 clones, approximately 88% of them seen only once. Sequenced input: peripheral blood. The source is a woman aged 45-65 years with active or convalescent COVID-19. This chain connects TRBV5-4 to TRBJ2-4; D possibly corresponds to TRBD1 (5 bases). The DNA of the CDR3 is TGTGCCAGCAGCACCGGACACTCAAGGCCAGCCAAAAACATTCAGTACTTC. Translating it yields CASSTGHSRPAKNIQYF.